The present T cell receptor (beta chain) was sequenced within a study of Ad26.COV2.S vaccination and SARS-CoV-2 variants. For the study at large: Participant was drawn from the COV1001 Ad26.COV2.S trial arm. The study gave Ad26.COV2.S intramuscularly, once or twice 56 days apart. Whole-study results and caveats: Substantial breadth was reportedly displayed by spike-specific CD8+ and CD4+ T cell responses after vaccination. Non-spike TCR breadth showed similarity between vaccine and placebo recipients.

Trimming removed 1 base at V and 2 bases at J, with 13 bases between. This CDR3 has 16 amino acids. Germline loops: CDR1 SGHRS, CDR2 YFSETQ. Notes on this clone: Its antigen is unidentified.

Treatment in this sample: around 19 received Ad26.COV2.S at low or high dose, single or two shots; 5 received placebo; per-sample allocation not given. Samples were taken on day 63 after the first vaccine or placebo injection. The data were produced by immunoSEQ multiplex PCR, yet TCRdb's version contains in-frame clones alone and is incomplete. The repertoire holds roughly 300,000 clones, with approximately 90% as singletons. This sample comprised peripheral blood, obtained in a trial of Ad26.COV2.S vaccine versus placebo. The chain uses TRBV5-1 and TRBJ2-4, with TRBD1 as a possible D gene (5 bases). The sequence came from a person between 18 and 59 years old who received the Ad26.COV2.S COVID-19 vaccine or a placebo. CDR3 residues: CASSLFAGLSKNIQYF. The CDR3 DNA follows: TGCGCCAGCAGCTTGTTCGCAGGGCTCTCCAAAAACATTCAGTACTTC.